The 17 T cell receptor beta chains given below trace back to one sample, sequenced in a study of blood T cell repertoires in COVID-19. The method was immunoSEQ multiplex PCR; TCRdb's version includes in-frame clones alone and lacks a portion of them. The sample lists about 230,000 clones, over 75% occurring once. Sequencing was carried out using peripheral blood. The receptors stem from a woman aged 80 or over with acute or convalescent COVID-19.

This clone was observed many times. The chain links TRBV7-9 to TRBJ2-5; D call uncertain. V dropped 3 bases and J dropped 4 bases, with 3 bases sitting between them. The germline gives CDR1 SEHNR, CDR2 FQNEAQ (reference sequence). This CDR3 region has 11 residues. For the CDR3, the DNA is TGTGCCAGCAGCTTTCGAGAGACCCAGTACTTC. This codes for CASSFRETQYF.

This clone was recorded a few times. V is TRBV6-5 and J is TRBJ2-5; D unclear. Germline V gives CDR1 MNHEY, CDR2 SVGAGI. The CDR3 sequence is 14 residues long. Deletions cut 0 bases from V and 0 bases from J, with 5 bases between. The CDR3 coding sequence is TGTGCCAGCAGTTACTCCGGGTACCAAGAGACCCAGTACTTC. As protein: CASSYSGYQETQYF.

The chain links TRBV9 to TRBJ1-4, with D possibly matching TRBD1 (6 bases). With 3 bases removed from V and 4 bases from J, the gap between germline ends came to 10 bases. CDR1 SGDLS and CDR2 YYNGEE come from the germline V gene. The CDR3 has 14 amino acids. The CDR3 DNA reads as TGTGCCAGCAGCGCCGGACAGCATAATGAAAAACTGTTTTTT. Translation: CASSAGQHNEKLFF.

This clone was counted a single time. The chain is built from TRBV6-5 and TRBJ1-1; 8 bases agree with TRBD1. V shed 5 bases, J shed 4 bases, and the junction held 9 bases outside the gene matches. The CDR3 has 15 residues. Germline V lookup: CDR1 MNHEY, CDR2 SVGAGI. This CDR3 is CASSTGQGGITEAFF. CDR3 DNA sequence: TGTGCCAGCAGTACCGGACAGGGTGGGATCACTGAAGCTTTCTTT.

V and J are TRBV6-5 and TRBJ2-6; D is unclear. This CDR3 is 15 amino acids long. Germline V gene lookup returns CDR1 MNHEY and CDR2 SVGAGI. Deletions cut 6 bases from V and 0 bases from J, with 9 bases between. CDR3 in amino acids: CASRVSVSGANVLTF. The CDR3, as DNA: TGTGCCAGCAGGGTCAGTGTCTCTGGGGCCAACGTCCTGACTTTC.

V is TRBV28 and J is TRBJ1-3; weak D call: TRBD1 (6 bases). The V end was cut by 3 bases, the J end by 4 bases, with 13 bases between. The CDR3 has 15 residues. Germline assignment: CDR1 MDHEN and CDR2 SYDVKM. The CDR3 sequence is CASSLGGLGGNTIYF. CDR3 bases: TGTGCCAGCAGTTTGGGGGGGCTCGGAGGAAACACCATATATTTT.

The chain uses TRBV25-1 and TRBJ1-5, with TRBD1 identical over 7 bases. Germline CDR1 MGHDK, CDR2 SYGVNS. V lost 5 bases, J lost 16 bases, and 11 bases stayed unmatched. CDR3 size: 12 residues. CDR3 DNA sequence: TGTGCCAGCAGTCTATCAGGGGGGCATATACATTTT. It encodes CASSLSGGHIHF.

V gene TRBV29-1 combines with J gene TRBJ2-1; 7 bases are a match to TRBD2. The V gene end was trimmed by 0 bases and the J gene end by 9 bases; junction bases not matched to a gene: 8. The CDR3 length is 14 residues. Germline assignment: CDR1 SQVTM and CDR2 ANQGSEA. CDR3 in amino acids: CSVEDLPGRGEQFF. As DNA, the CDR3 is TGCAGCGTTGAAGATCTTCCGGGGAGGGGTGAGCAGTTCTTC.

The count of this clone is one. This chain joins TRBV29-1 and TRBJ1-3; D might be TRBD1 (5 bases). The germline V and J ends were trimmed by 7 bases and 4 bases, with 17 bases remaining between them. The CDR3 loop spans 14 amino acids. The V gene's germline CDR1 is SQVTM and CDR2 ANQGSEA. The CDR3 loop reads CSADPGLSGNTIYF. DNA of the CDR3: TGCAGCGCCGACCCAGGGCTTTCGGGAAACACCATATATTTT.

The rearrangement links TRBV29-1 to TRBJ1-4; 7 bases map to TRBD1. V shed 7 bases, J shed 5 bases, and the junction held 7 bases outside the gene matches. This CDR3 has 13 amino acids. Germline CDR1 and CDR2: SQVTM and ANQGSEA. The CDR3, as DNA: TGCAGCGCAAGAGACAGGGCGAATGAAAAACTGTTTTTT. It codes for CSARDRANEKLFF.

Only a few counts were recorded for this clone. The chain recombines TRBV6-5 with TRBJ2-3, with 8 nucleotides matching TRBD2. This CDR3 spans 15 amino acids. Per the germline V gene, CDR1 is MNHEY and CDR2 is SVGAGI. Losses at the gene ends were 10 bases for V and 1 base for J; bases not matched to a gene: 10. The CDR3: CATQRALAGTDTQYF. CDR3 DNA: TGTGCCACGCAGAGGGCACTAGCGGGCACAGATACGCAGTATTTT.

CDR3 residues: CASSLSPSGETQYF. As DNA, the CDR3 is TGTGCCAGCAGCTTATCTCCTAGCGGGGAGACCCAGTACTTC. J is TRBJ2-5 and V is TRBV5-5; 8 bases fit TRBD2. After removal of 2 bases from V and 5 bases from J, the junction contained 5 bases not matched to a gene. There are 14 residues in the CDR3. Germline V lookup: CDR1 SGHKS, CDR2 YYEKEE (reference sequence).

DNA for the CDR3: TGTGCCAGTAGCTCCGGGAATTCCTATGGCTACACCTTC. Its protein product is CASSSGNSYGYTF. The genes are TRBV19 and TRBJ1-2; D call uncertain. The V end was cut by 6 bases, the J end by 4 bases, with 12 bases between. In germline, CDR1 is LNHDA, CDR2 SQIVND (reference sequence). This CDR3 comprises 13 residues.

This clone has only one observation. The chain carries TRBV6-5 and TRBJ2-3; tentatively, D is TRBD2 (5 bases). This CDR3 contains 15 residues. Looked up from germline, CDR1 is MNHEY and CDR2 is SVGAGI. V lost 4 bases to trimming and J lost 2 bases, with 13 bases between them. CDR3 loop: CASSLSDRDTDTQYF. The DNA for the CDR3 is TGTGCCAGCAGTTTGTCAGACCGGGACACAGATACGCAGTATTTT.

The rearrangement links TRBV2 to TRBJ1-5; D is unclear. Trimming took 4 bases from V and 5 from J, leaving 9 bases between them. CDR1 and CDR2 from the germline V gene are SNHLY and FYNNEI. CDR3 length: 13 amino acids. CDR3 sequence reads: CASSAGMDQPQHF. CDR3 DNA: TGTGCCAGCAGTGCCGGGATGGATCAGCCCCAGCATTTT.

The V gene is TRBV19, the J gene TRBJ1-6, with D uncertain. V was pared by 2 bases and J by 10 bases, with 6 bases between. This CDR3 is built from 12 residues. The germline V gene encodes CDR1 LNHDA and CDR2 SQIVND (reference sequence). The chain's CDR3 is CASSIPGSPLHF. The CDR3 DNA reads TGTGCCAGTAGTATACCGGGATCACCCCTCCACTTT. The full variable domain, completed using reference TRBV19 and TRBJ1-6, is DGGITQSPKYLFRKEGQNVTLSCEQNLNHDAMYWYRQDPGQGLRLIYYSQIVNDFQKGDIAEGYSVSREKKESFPLTVTSAQKNPTAFYLCASSIPGSPLHFGNGTRLTVT.

This clone was seen a single time. The chain carries TRBV19 and TRBJ2-1; 9 bases agree with TRBD2. Germline CDR1 LNHDA, CDR2 SQIVND (reference sequence). The CDR3 runs to 19 residues. Losses at the gene ends were 3 bases for V and 7 bases for J; bases not matched to a gene: 19. The DNA for the CDR3 is TGTGCCAGTAGTATCAATCAGGGTTTAGCGGGAGAGGGTCGGAATGAGCAGTTCTTC. This codes for CASSINQGLAGEGRNEQFF.